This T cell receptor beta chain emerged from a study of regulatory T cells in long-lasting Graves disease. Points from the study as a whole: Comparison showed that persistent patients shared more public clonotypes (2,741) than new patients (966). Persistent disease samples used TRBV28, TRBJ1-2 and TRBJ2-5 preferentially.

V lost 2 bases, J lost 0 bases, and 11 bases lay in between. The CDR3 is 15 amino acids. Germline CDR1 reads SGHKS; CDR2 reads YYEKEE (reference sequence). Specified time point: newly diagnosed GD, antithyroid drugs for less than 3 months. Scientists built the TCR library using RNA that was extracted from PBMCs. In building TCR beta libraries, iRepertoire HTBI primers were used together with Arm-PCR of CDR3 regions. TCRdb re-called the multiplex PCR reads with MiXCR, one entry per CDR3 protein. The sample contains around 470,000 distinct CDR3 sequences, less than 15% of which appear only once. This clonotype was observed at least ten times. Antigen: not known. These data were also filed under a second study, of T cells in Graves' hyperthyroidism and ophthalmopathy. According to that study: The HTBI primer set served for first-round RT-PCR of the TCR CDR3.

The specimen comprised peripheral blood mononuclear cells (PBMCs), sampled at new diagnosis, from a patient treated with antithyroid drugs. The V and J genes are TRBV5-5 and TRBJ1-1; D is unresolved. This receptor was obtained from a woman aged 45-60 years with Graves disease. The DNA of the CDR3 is TGTGCCAGCAGCTTTGACGGAGCCATGAACACTGAAGCTTTCTTT. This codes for CASSFDGAMNTEAFF.